The 19 T cell receptor beta chains presented below share a single source sample, sequenced in a study of vaccination and CD4 T cells after COVID-19. Stated treatment: roughly ten-day PBMC culture with coronavirus spike peptide pools or control peptides (ViraFEST assay). The Oncomine TCR Beta short-read assay was applied to DNA of cultured CD4+ T cells. TCRdb analysed the PCR reads with MiXCR anew, one entry per CDR3 protein. The table lists approximately 15,000 distinct CDR3 sequences, approximately 50% of them singletons, with 6.5% to 8.5% in the top ten. The antigens of these receptors remain unknown. Input material: CD4+ T cells from blood, cultured in vitro. The receptor set was obtained from a human donor who had recovered from COVID-19.

V and J are TRBV10-3 and TRBJ1-6; 9 bases map to TRBD1. V lost 6 bases to trimming and J lost 9 bases; unmatched junction nucleotides: 6. This CDR3 contains 14 residues. Germline V gene lookup returns CDR1 ENHRY and CDR2 SYGVKD. The CDR3 bases are TGTGCCATCAGGCCCGGGACAGGGAGTTCACCCCTCCACTTT. Its protein is CAIRPGTGSSPLHF.

Relative to its sample, this clonotype is medium-sized (0.01 to 0.1%). The genes are TRBV30 and TRBJ2-3, with unresolved D. This CDR3 comprises 12 residues. Germline lookup yields CDR1 GTSNPN and CDR2 SVGIG (reference sequence). Trimming removed 5 bases from V and 1 base from J, with 7 bases in between. DNA of the CDR3: TGTGCCTGGGAGACGGGCACAGATACGCAGTATTTT. Translated: CAWETGTDTQYF.

The CDR3 nucleotides are TGCAGTGCTAGTTCGGCGGAAAAAAGCTCCTACAATGAGCAGTTCTTC. As protein: CSASSAEKSSYNEQFF. The chain couples TRBV20-1 to TRBJ2-1; D is ambiguous. V lost 3 bases and J 0 bases, leaving 15 bases between the germline ends. Germline V lookup: CDR1 DFQATT, CDR2 SNEGSKA (reference sequence). This CDR3 spans 16 amino acids.

The V call is TRBV20-1, the J call TRBJ2-7; D remains ambiguous. Germline loops: CDR1 DFQATT, CDR2 SNEGSKA (reference sequence). This CDR3 contains 16 residues. The V end was cut by 3 bases, the J end by 2 bases, with 20 bases between. The CDR3 here is CSASLPSGSRPYEQYF. DNA of the CDR3: TGCAGTGCTAGCCTCCCAAGTGGTAGCCGACCCTACGAGCAGTACTTC.

The rearrangement links TRBV20-1 to TRBJ1-6; a possible D gene is TRBD1 (6 bases). The CDR3 totals 17 residues. The V gene's germline CDR1 is DFQATT and CDR2 SNEGSKA (reference sequence). Trimming took off 6 bases at V and 5 bases at J, with 23 bases between the two ends. The CDR3 nucleotides read TGCAGTGCAAGAATAGGGGGGGCCTCGGGGGATAATTCACCCCTCCACTTT. It yields the protein CSARIGGASGDNSPLHF.

CDR3 loop: CASSEYPGSGYTF. The CDR3 DNA reads as TGTGCCAGCAGTGAATACCCAGGGAGCGGCTACACCTTC. V is TRBV2 and J is TRBJ1-2, with TRBD1 as a possible D gene (5 bases). The CDR3 contains 13 residues. V lost 2 bases to trimming and J lost 8 bases, with 12 bases between them. Germline CDR1 SNHLY, CDR2 FYNNEI.

The gene calls are TRBV5-4 and TRBJ2-1, with 10 bases fitting TRBD2. The junction had 4 bases not matched to a gene; V was cut back by 1 base and J by 6 bases. This CDR3 comprises 15 residues. In germline, CDR1 is SGHNT, CDR2 YYREEE (reference sequence). The CDR3: CASSLITSGVNEQFF. For the CDR3, the DNA is TGTGCCAGCAGCTTGATCACTAGCGGGGTCAATGAGCAGTTCTTC.

For the CDR3, the DNA is TGTGCCAGCAGTTCGCGGGGGGGAAGCACTGAAGCTTTCTTT. It translates to CASSSRGGSTEAFF. V usage is TRBV6-5 and J usage is TRBJ1-1, with D maybe TRBD1 (5 bases). The germline V and J ends were trimmed by 4 bases and 4 bases, with 13 bases remaining between them. The germline V gene encodes CDR1 MNHEY and CDR2 SVGAGI. This CDR3 has 14 amino acids.

Here the CDR3 reads CATGQNGNTIYF. The CDR3 DNA reads TGTGCCACCGGACAGAACGGAAACACCATATATTTT. The chain links TRBV2 to TRBJ1-3, with D perhaps matching TRBD1 (6 bases). With 10 bases removed from V and 4 bases from J, the gap between germline ends came to 11 bases. Germline CDR1 reads SNHLY; CDR2 reads FYNNEI. The CDR3 loop spans 12 amino acids.

The chain is built from TRBV7-2 and TRBJ1-4; a weak D match, TRBD1 (5 bases). Germline assignment: CDR1 SGHTA and CDR2 FQGNSA. V shed 0 bases and J shed 13 bases, with 12 bases lying between them. CDR3 length: 13 amino acids. CDR3 sequence (DNA): TGTGCCAGCAGCTTAGCGTGGCAGGGAGGACTGTTTTTT. Its translation: CASSLAWQGGLFF. Variable domain in full (rest from reference TRBV7-2 and TRBJ1-4): GAGVSQSPSNKVTEKGKDVELRCDPISGHTALYWYRQSLGQGLEFLIYFQGNSAPDKSGLPSDRFSAERTGGSVSTLTIQRTQQEDSAVYLCASSLAWQGGLFFGSGTQLSVL.

The V and J genes are TRBV20-1 and TRBJ1-5; the D gene is possibly TRBD1 (6 bases). The V end was cut by 0 bases, the J end by 8 bases, with 14 bases between. Germline values: CDR1 DFQATT, CDR2 SNEGSKA (reference sequence). The length of the CDR3 is 14 residues. CDR3 in amino acids: CSAREGQGDEPQHF. In DNA, the CDR3 is TGCAGTGCTAGAGAGGGACAAGGCGATGAGCCCCAGCATTTT.

There are a few counts of this clonotype. This chain links TRBV12-3 or TRBV12-4 with TRBJ2-2, with 9 bases identical to TRBD1. The CDR3 covers 14 residues. The J segment lost 6 bases and the V segment lost 5 bases, leaving 4 bases of the junction unmatched. The CDR3 region has the DNA TGTGCCAGCAGTCCGGGACAGGGCGCCGGGGAGCTGTTTTTT. Translated, it gives CASSPGQGAGELFF.

The rearrangement joins TRBV7-2 to TRBJ1-6, with unresolved D. Between the trimmed V and J ends, which lost 5 bases and 7 bases, there was a span of 12 bases. The CDR3 sequence is 14 residues long. CDR1 is SGHTA, CDR2 FQGNSA, per germline. The CDR3 DNA follows: TGTGCCAGCAGCCTAAGACGGGGAAATTCACCCCTCCACTTT. Protein sequence: CASSLRRGNSPLHF.

Turning to this clonotype: Germline is not matched at one junction end, which may reflect a read error. The V call is TRBV2, the J call TRBJ2-1; D may correspond to TRBD1 or TRBD2 (5 bases each). The CDR3 is 13 residues long. The germline V gene has CDR1 SNHLY and CDR2 FYNNEI. This CDR3 reads CASGPRDRAVGIF. Here the CDR3 DNA reads TGTGCCAGCGGTCCCAGGGATAGGGCCGTCGGGATCTTC.

The chain couples TRBV20-1 to TRBJ1-1; D is possibly TRBD1 (5 bases). V was shortened by 5 bases and J by 5 bases, with 18 bases between the two germline ends. The V gene's germline CDR1 is DFQATT and CDR2 SNEGSKA (reference sequence). The CDR3 has 14 residues. DNA of the CDR3: TGCAGTGCTGCTTCCCGGGGCAGAGGAACTGAAGCTTTCTTT. Protein product: CSAASRGRGTEAFF.

This clonotype has only a few counts. The chain combines TRBV7-9 with TRBJ1-5, with D maybe TRBD1 (6 bases). The CDR3 runs to 16 residues. Per germline, CDR1 SEHNR and CDR2 FQNEAQ (reference sequence). Trimming took off 0 bases at V and 1 base at J, with 10 bases between the two ends. The CDR3 DNA reads as TGTGCCAGCAGCTTAGCCGGTCAGGGGAGCAATCAGCCCCAGCATTTT. It encodes CASSLAGQGSNQPQHF.

The chain is built from TRBV30 and TRBJ2-5; TRBD1 matches 9 bases. CDR3 length equals 12 residues. Germline V gives CDR1 GTSNPN, CDR2 SVGIG (reference sequence). Unmatched junction bases numbered 6, after V lost 5 bases and J lost 8 bases. The CDR3 here is CAWGQGWDTQYF. CDR3 bases: TGTGCCTGGGGACAGGGGTGGGACACCCAGTACTTC.

The chain couples TRBV7-6 to TRBJ1-1; D is unclear. Germline V CDR1 and CDR2: SGHVS, FNYEAQ. V gave up 2 bases and J gave up 3 bases, with 4 bases separating them. The length of the CDR3 is 12 residues. DNA of the CDR3: TGTGCCAGCAGCTTAATGCACACTGAAGCTTTCTTT. It is translated as CASSLMHTEAFF.

The chain joins TRBV6-1 to TRBJ1-2; a possible D gene is TRBD1 (5 bases). The CDR3 runs 13 residues. Trimming shortened V by 5 bases and J by 6 bases, and 13 bases separated the two germline ends. Per the germline V gene, CDR1 is MNHNS and CDR2 is SASEGT. CDR3 in DNA: TGTGCCAGCAGTCCTCAGGGTCTGGATGGCTACACCTTC. It is translated as CASSPQGLDGYTF.